This TCR beta chain was found in a study of CD8 T cells in ankylosing spondylitis. Study results and limitations: Certain motif variants had earlier been reported in reactive arthritis synovial fluid and blood.

The sample holds many counts of this clonotype. Its antigen is still unknown. The CDR3 sequence is 14 residues long. Per the germline V gene, CDR1 is SGHRS and CDR2 is YFSETQ. The V end lost 4 bases, the J end lost 4 bases, and 11 bases lay between the germline ends. By quantitative 5'-RACE with molecular barcodes, the TCR beta libraries were made. TCRdb ran MiXCR on the 5' RACE reads and lists one entry per CDR3 protein. The data show 240,000 or so distinct CDR3 sequences, with around 11% seen just once and roughly 6.8% held by the top ten. The clonotype originates from a male donor with ankylosing spondylitis or in good health (not recorded which). The sample taken for sequencing was blood, either unsorted or a sorted T cell fraction (not recorded which). This sequence joins TRBV5-1 and TRBJ2-2, with D hard to call. The CDR3 protein is CASSGDYLTGELFF. The CDR3 DNA reads as TGCGCCAGCAGCGGGGATTACCTCACCGGGGAGCTGTTTTTT.